Below are 21 T cell receptor beta chains sequenced from a single sample in a study of T cell clusters in autoimmune cytopenias. Each sample's input was about 250 ng genomic DNA, some 40,000 genome equivalents. TRB was amplified by touch-down multiplex PCR, primer pools A and B combined. TCRdb re-called the multiplex PCR reads; one entry per CDR3 protein, DNA not given. The sample has about 4,400 distinct CDR3 sequences. This sample was also put to use in a study of T cell repertoires in aging, cancer and after chemotherapy.

The sequencing sample was made of peripheral blood. The receptors derive from a human donor with an autoimmune cytopenia or autoimmune hepatitis (not recorded which).

The CDR3 is CASRRQGSDVYEQYF. This chain connects TRBV12-3 or TRBV12-4 to TRBJ2-7; TCRdb's assignment of TRBD1 cannot be checked, as there is no DNA. The CDR3 contains 15 residues.

V usage is TRBV25-1 and J usage is TRBJ2-7. CDR3 length: 13 amino acids. CDR1 is MGHDK and CDR2 is SYGVNS in the germline V gene. This chain's CDR3 is CASSEGMAYEQYF.

The chain couples TRBV11-3 to TRBJ2-7. The CDR3 has 13 residues. The V gene's germline CDR1 is SGHNT and CDR2 YENEEA. CDR3: CASSPPSSYEQYF.

This rearrangement joins TRBV19 to TRBJ2-2; TCRdb's D call of TRBD1 is untestable without DNA. Germline loops: CDR1 LNHDA, CDR2 SQIVND (reference sequence). The CDR3 spans 19 residues. This CDR3 reads CASSIERQGDLANTGELFF. Looking up the rest from reference TRBV19 and TRBJ2-2 gives the full variable domain: DGGITQSPKYLFRKEGQNVTLSCEQNLNHDAMYWYRQDPGQGLRLIYYSQIVNDFQKGDIAEGYSVSREKKESFPLTVTSAQKNPTAFYLCASSIERQGDLANTGELFFGEGSRLTVL.

The chain combines TRBV10-3 with TRBJ2-5. The CDR3 is 15 amino acids. Per germline, CDR1 ENHRY and CDR2 SYGVKD. Here the CDR3 reads CAISENGGNQETQYF.

This rearrangement joins TRBV27 to TRBJ2-5; the TCRdb D gene call, TRBD1, has no DNA to confirm it. CDR1 is MNHEY and CDR2 is SMNVEV in the germline V gene (reference sequence). The CDR3 loop spans 15 amino acids. CDR3 loop: CASSPRDSLQETQYF.

The rearrangement uses TRBV19 and TRBJ2-3; TCRdb reports TRBD1, a call that lacks DNA to check it against. The CDR3 spans 14 residues. Germline V gives CDR1 LNHDA, CDR2 SQIVND (reference sequence). CDR3 protein: CASSNRGGSDTQYF.

The rearrangement joins TRBV19 to TRBJ1-5; checking the TCRdb D call of TRBD1 is not possible without DNA. Germline V gives CDR1 LNHDA, CDR2 SQIVND (reference sequence). This CDR3 is 15 amino acids long. The CDR3 here is CASSEGGKYNQPQHF. The full variable domain, completed using reference TRBV19 and TRBJ1-5, is DGGITQSPKYLFRKEGQNVTLSCEQNLNHDAMYWYRQDPGQGLRLIYYSQIVNDFQKGDIAEGYSVSREKKESFPLTVTSAQKNPTAFYLCASSEGGKYNQPQHFGDGTRLSIL.

V and J are TRBV6-1 and TRBJ2-2; the TRBD2 assignment by TCRdb is unverifiable without DNA. The germline V gene has CDR1 MNHNS and CDR2 SASEGT. The CDR3 is made up of 15 amino acids. Here the CDR3 reads CASSESGRVAGELFF.

Measured by frequency, this clonotype is hyperexpanded. The rearrangement links TRBV19 to TRBJ2-6. The CDR3 spans 14 residues. Germline CDR1 reads LNHDA; CDR2 reads SQIVND (reference sequence). CDR3 sequence reads: CASTPTSGANVLTF.

The CDR3 reads CASSLATGRETQYF. The chain links TRBV11-3 to TRBJ2-5; the TCRdb D gene call, TRBD1, has no DNA to confirm it. CDR1 is SGHNT and CDR2 is YENEEA in the germline V gene. CDR3 length: 14 residues.

The chain links TRBV6-6 to TRBJ2-3; TCRdb names TRBD2, which stays unverified in the absence of DNA. Germline assignment: CDR1 MNHNY and CDR2 SVGAGI (reference sequence). The CDR3 sequence is 17 residues long. This CDR3 is CASSYSGLAGHTDTQYF.

The genes are TRBV19 and TRBJ1-5; TCRdb calls TRBD1, which cannot be checked without DNA. The germline V gene encodes CDR1 LNHDA and CDR2 SQIVND (reference sequence). CDR3 length: 15 residues. The CDR3 protein is CASSISGGGNQPQHF.

This clonotype is deemed medium-sized (0.01 to 0.1%) by its frequency. The rearrangement joins TRBV29-1 to TRBJ2-6. This CDR3 is built from 13 residues. The germline V gene has CDR1 SQVTM and CDR2 ANQGSEA. The CDR3 protein is CSAGRAGANVLTF.

The V and J genes are TRBV6-5 and TRBJ2-4. The CDR3 is made up of 16 amino acids. The germline gives CDR1 MNHEY, CDR2 SVGAGI. CDR3 sequence reads: CASSYGMAGAKNIQYF.

CDR3: CASSLEGATNEKLFF. The chain is built from TRBV6-5 and TRBJ1-4. The CDR3 runs 15 residues. Germline assignment: CDR1 MNHEY and CDR2 SVGAGI.

Frequency places this clonotype as medium-sized. The chain employs TRBV19 and TRBJ2-1; without DNA, the TCRdb call of TRBD1 cannot be checked. The germline V gene has CDR1 LNHDA and CDR2 SQIVND (reference sequence). This CDR3 is built from 14 residues. The CDR3 sequence: CASTRDAGFNEQFF.

The chain joins TRBV10-3 to TRBJ2-7; TCRdb outputs TRBD1, but without DNA this stays unchecked. Germline CDR1 is ENHRY and CDR2 is SYGVKD. The CDR3 covers 13 residues. The CDR3 spells CAISGGIGYEQYF.

This chain's CDR3 is CASNHGRSSYNSPLHF. The rearrangement links TRBV5-4 to TRBJ1-6. The CDR3 sequence is 16 residues long. Germline loops: CDR1 SGHNT, CDR2 YYREEE (reference sequence).

By frequency, this clonotype is medium-sized. The chain couples TRBV19 to TRBJ2-3; TCRdb's D gene call, TRBD1, goes unchecked for lack of DNA. This CDR3 contains 13 residues. Germline CDR1 LNHDA, CDR2 SQIVND (reference sequence). The CDR3 sequence is CASSWALTDTQYF.

This clonotype is called medium-sized (0.01 to 0.1%) based on its frequency. The V gene is TRBV29-1, the J gene TRBJ2-6. The CDR3 length is 14 residues. Germline V gene lookup returns CDR1 SQVTM and CDR2 ANQGSEA. The CDR3 is CSVLQGSGANVLTF.